This TCR beta chain emerged from a study of metastatic and nonmetastatic thyroid tumors. Study-level findings and limits: As reported, TCR beta diversity in blood and tumor was significantly higher in malignant thyroid tumors than in benign nodules.

As processed by the authors: The authors used CDR3 differences across clinicopathological groups to build a distant-metastasis classifier for papillary thyroid cancer. TCRdb used MiXCR to call clones anew from the PCR reads. Here the V and J calls rest on TCRdb's processing, not on the authors' analysis. The sample carries roughly 4,700 clones, approximately 32% recorded once. Patients had received no treatment of any kind before thyroid surgery. Concerning this clone itself: The antigen is unknown.

The germline CDR1 and CDR2 sequences are DFQATT and SNEGSKA (reference sequence). The CDR3 runs 15 residues. V was cut by 3 bases and J by 5 bases, with 20 bases left in between. V gene TRBV20-1 combines with J gene TRBJ2-7; maybe TRBD2 (6 bases). This clonotype was sampled from a female donor with papillary thyroid cancer or a benign thyroid nodule (not recorded which). Some clones in this sample may be carry-over from other donors' samples. The sequencing input was adjacent normal tissue. The CDR3 loop reads CSASIPLAGLDEQYF. DNA for the CDR3: TGCAGTGCTAGCATCCCTCTGGCGGGACTCGACGAGCAGTACTTC.